Listed below are T cell receptor beta chains from one sample, sequenced in a study of blood T cell repertoires in COVID-19. The table came from immunoSEQ multiplex PCR; TCRdb's copy has only in-frame clones and leaves some out. The table shows about 130,000 clones, with roughly 69% occurring only once. Sequenced sample: peripheral blood. The receptor source for this set is a woman in her 70s with acute or convalescent COVID-19. Both conserved end residues are part of each CDR3. A D gene is named only where the DNA matches it firmly. Clone size is shown for a subset of rows, as once, few, many or a class of expanded clone.

clone_size: -; j_call: TRBJ2-7; d_call: TRBD1; v_call: TRBV18; cdr3_nt: TGTGCCAGCTCACTCGGACAGGTGGGGCGGGAGCAGTACTTC; cdr3_aa: CASSLGQVGREQYF
clone_size: -; j_call: TRBJ2-7; d_call: -; v_call: TRBV14; cdr3_nt: TGTGCCAGCAGCCTGTTAGCGTCCCAATACGAGCAGTACTTC; cdr3_aa: CASSLLASQYEQYF
clone_size: -; j_call: TRBJ1-5; d_call: -; v_call: TRBV6-5; cdr3_nt: TGTGCCAGCAGCCCATCTGGGGGCGGTCAGCCCCAGCATTTT; cdr3_aa: CASSPSGGGQPQHF
clone_size: -; j_call: TRBJ1-5; d_call: -; v_call: TRBV2; cdr3_nt: TGTGCCAGCAGTGTGACGGGGAGGAATGAGATGCCCCAGCATTTT; cdr3_aa: CASSVTGRNEMPQHF
clone_size: -; j_call: TRBJ2-5; d_call: -; v_call: TRBV6-6; cdr3_nt: TGTGCCAGCAGCCGAACGCGGACACAGATCCACCAAGAGACCCAGTACTTC; cdr3_aa: CASSRTRTQIHQETQYF
clone_size: -; j_call: TRBJ1-2; d_call: -; v_call: TRBV2; cdr3_nt: TGTGCCAGCACCTCCCACCAGTCCCTCAACTATGGCTACACCTTC; cdr3_aa: CASTSHQSLNYGYTF
clone_size: once; j_call: TRBJ2-2; d_call: -; v_call: TRBV4-1; cdr3_nt: TGCGCCAGCAGCCCTTTCACCGGGGAGCTGTTTTTT; cdr3_aa: CASSPFTGELFF
clone_size: many; j_call: TRBJ2-4; d_call: TRBD2; v_call: TRBV4-1; cdr3_nt: TGCGCCAGCAACCCCGGGGGGATCCAAAACATTCAGTACTTC; cdr3_aa: CASNPGGIQNIQYF
clone_size: -; j_call: TRBJ2-7; d_call: TRBD1; v_call: TRBV25-1; cdr3_nt: TGTGCCAGCAGCCCAGGGGGCTACGAGCAGTACTTC; cdr3_aa: CASSPGGYEQYF
clone_size: many; j_call: TRBJ2-5; d_call: -; v_call: TRBV5-1; cdr3_nt: TGCGCCAGCAGCTTGGGAGGTGGACAAGAGACCCAGTACTTC; cdr3_aa: CASSLGGGQETQYF
clone_size: -; j_call: TRBJ1-1; d_call: TRBD1; v_call: TRBV4-3; cdr3_nt: TGCGCCAGCAGCCAAGCGTGGACAGGGAACACTGAAGCTTTCTTT; cdr3_aa: CASSQAWTGNTEAFF
clone_size: -; j_call: TRBJ2-2; d_call: TRBD2; v_call: TRBV27; cdr3_nt: TGTGCCAGCAGTCTCCTTAGCGGGGGCAACACCGGGGAGCTGTTTTTT; cdr3_aa: CASSLLSGGNTGELFF
clone_size: few; j_call: TRBJ1-6; d_call: -; v_call: TRBV3-1/TRBV3-2; cdr3_nt: TGTGCCAGCAGCCGCACGGGACATGGAGATTCACCCCTCCACTTT; cdr3_aa: CASSRTGHGDSPLHF
clone_size: -; j_call: TRBJ2-3; d_call: TRBD2; v_call: TRBV6-2/TRBV6-3; cdr3_nt: TGTGCCAGCAGATACGCTGGACTAGGACCCGATACGCAGTATTTT; cdr3_aa: CASRYAGLGPDTQYF
clone_size: -; j_call: TRBJ2-1; d_call: TRBD2; v_call: TRBV2; cdr3_nt: TGTGCCAGCAGTGTTTCGGGAGGGGGTGAGCAGTTCTTC; cdr3_aa: CASSVSGGGEQFF
clone_size: -; j_call: TRBJ1-1; d_call: -; v_call: TRBV4-3; cdr3_nt: TGCGCCAGCAGCCAAGGCCCGAGTACTGAAGCTTTCTTT; cdr3_aa: CASSQGPSTEAFF
clone_size: -; j_call: TRBJ2-3; d_call: -; v_call: TRBV2; cdr3_nt: TGTGCCAGCACCCGACAGGTTAGCACAGATACGCAGTATTTT; cdr3_aa: CASTRQVSTDTQYF
clone_size: -; j_call: TRBJ1-1; d_call: -; v_call: TRBV11-2; cdr3_nt: TGTGCCAGCAGCTTATTCCGGGGGATGAGTGAAGCTTTCTTT; cdr3_aa: CASSLFRGMSEAFF
clone_size: -; j_call: TRBJ2-7; d_call: TRBD1; v_call: TRBV19; cdr3_nt: TGTGCCAGTAGTATGGTAAGCGGACAGGGTATCTACGAGCAGTACTTC; cdr3_aa: CASSMVSGQGIYEQYF
clone_size: -; j_call: TRBJ2-3; d_call: -; v_call: TRBV7-2; cdr3_nt: TGTGCCAGCAGCCCCCACTCCGGGGCAGATACGCAGTATTTT; cdr3_aa: CASSPHSGADTQYF
clone_size: -; j_call: TRBJ1-4; d_call: TRBD1; v_call: TRBV4-1; cdr3_nt: TGCGCCAGCAGCCAAGAGGGGGACAGGTTTAATGAAAAACTGTTTTTT; cdr3_aa: CASSQEGDRFNEKLFF
clone_size: -; j_call: TRBJ2-7; d_call: -; v_call: TRBV7-9; cdr3_nt: TGTGCCAGCAGCCCAAGGACACGTTCCTACGAGCAGTACTTC; cdr3_aa: CASSPRTRSYEQYF
clone_size: -; j_call: TRBJ2-3; d_call: -; v_call: TRBV29-1; cdr3_nt: TGCAGCGTTGCGTCGCAGTATTTT; cdr3_aa: CSVASQYF
clone_size: -; j_call: TRBJ1-3; d_call: TRBD1; v_call: TRBV12-3/TRBV12-4; cdr3_nt: TGTGCCAGCACCCGGGGACAGGGGGCCATATATTTT; cdr3_aa: CASTRGQGAIYF
clone_size: many; j_call: TRBJ1-1; d_call: -; v_call: TRBV29-1; cdr3_nt: TGCAGCGTTGGGGCCATGCAGGACACTGAAGCTTTCTTT; cdr3_aa: CSVGAMQDTEAFF
clone_size: once; j_call: TRBJ1-4; d_call: -; v_call: TRBV12-3/TRBV12-4; cdr3_nt: TGTGCCAGCCGCTGGAGGGAAAAACTGTTTTTT; cdr3_aa: CASRWREKLFF
clone_size: -; j_call: TRBJ1-1; d_call: TRBD1; v_call: TRBV29-1; cdr3_nt: TGCAGCGTTCTTCCCGGGACAGGAAAGACTGAAGCTTTCTTT; cdr3_aa: CSVLPGTGKTEAFF
clone_size: -; j_call: TRBJ2-3; d_call: -; v_call: TRBV6-5; cdr3_nt: TGTGCCAGCAGCCCCGGGATCAGCACAGATACGCAGTATTTT; cdr3_aa: CASSPGISTDTQYF
clone_size: -; j_call: TRBJ2-5; d_call: TRBD1; v_call: TRBV7-9; cdr3_nt: TGTGCCAGCAGTCTCTACCGTGGACAGGGACAAGAGACCCAGTACTTC; cdr3_aa: CASSLYRGQGQETQYF
clone_size: -; j_call: TRBJ1-1; d_call: TRBD1; v_call: TRBV28; cdr3_nt: TGTGCCACCCTGGACAGGGGGGGAAGTACTGAAGCTTTCTTT; cdr3_aa: CATLDRGGSTEAFF
clone_size: -; j_call: TRBJ2-3; d_call: -; v_call: TRBV7-9; cdr3_nt: TGTGCCAGCAGCTTAGGGGCCTTGGAAGATACGCAGTATTTT; cdr3_aa: CASSLGALEDTQYF
clone_size: -; j_call: TRBJ1-5; d_call: TRBD1; v_call: TRBV2; cdr3_nt: TGTGCCAGCAGTGCCGAGACAGGGGGCAATCAGCCCCAGCATTTT; cdr3_aa: CASSAETGGNQPQHF
clone_size: -; j_call: TRBJ2-3; d_call: TRBD2; v_call: TRBV4-1; cdr3_nt: TGCGCCAGCAGCCAAGATCCCAGCGGGAGCGGCACAGATACGCAGTATTTT; cdr3_aa: CASSQDPSGSGTDTQYF
clone_size: -; j_call: TRBJ1-2; d_call: TRBD1; v_call: TRBV5-4; cdr3_nt: TGTGCCAGCAGCTTGGGGGCACAGGGGGAGTGGGGCTACACCTTC; cdr3_aa: CASSLGAQGEWGYTF
clone_size: -; j_call: TRBJ1-5; d_call: -; v_call: TRBV30; cdr3_nt: TGTGCCTGGAGTTTGAACAGGGTTCAGCCCCAGCATTTT; cdr3_aa: CAWSLNRVQPQHF
clone_size: few; j_call: TRBJ1-3; d_call: -; v_call: TRBV19; cdr3_nt: TGTGCCAGTAGTCCTCGTAGAAACACCATATATTTT; cdr3_aa: CASSPRRNTIYF
clone_size: -; j_call: TRBJ1-4; d_call: -; v_call: TRBV21-1; cdr3_nt: TGTGCCAGCAGCATACTGGACAGGGTTGAAAAACTGTTTTTT; cdr3_aa: CASSILDRVEKLFF
clone_size: -; j_call: TRBJ2-7; d_call: -; v_call: TRBV28; cdr3_nt: TGTGCCAGCAGTAAATCCCCTAGCAGCTACGAGCAGTACTTC; cdr3_aa: CASSKSPSSYEQYF
clone_size: -; j_call: TRBJ2-2; d_call: TRBD1; v_call: TRBV27; cdr3_nt: TGTGCCAGCAGTTTATGGGGGATGACAGGGAAAAACACCGGGGAGCTGTTTTTT; cdr3_aa: CASSLWGMTGKNTGELFF
clone_size: -; j_call: TRBJ1-3; d_call: TRBD1; v_call: TRBV18; cdr3_nt: TGTGCCAGCTCACCACTCGGGACAGGGGTGGCTGGAAACACCATATATTTT; cdr3_aa: CASSPLGTGVAGNTIYF